The T cell receptor beta chain described here comes from a study of CD8 T cells in ankylosing spondylitis. Notes on the study in general: Reportedly, significant enrichment of disease-linked clones occurred in matched ankylosing spondylitis synovial fluid. Clones linked to the disease showed a CD8+ phenotype. They occurred at relatively low frequencies in peripheral blood. Previous work reported some of these motif variants in the synovial fluid and blood of reactive arthritis.

This clonotype was counted only a few times. Its antigen is not known. This CDR3 region has 13 residues. CDR1 and CDR2 (germline): ENHRY, SYGVKD. Trimming removed 6 bases at V and 4 bases at J, with 10 bases between. Each CDR3 protein gets one entry after TCRdb re-called the 5' RACE reads with MiXCR. This table has a few hundred thousand distinct CDR3 sequences, about 24% appearing once. This chain links TRBV10-3 with TRBJ1-5, with D tentatively TRBD1 (5 bases). This TCR was recovered from a male donor with ankylosing spondylitis or in good health (not recorded which). The sequenced sample was blood, either unsorted or a sorted T cell fraction (not recorded which). This CDR3 is CAIRGSGNQPQHF. CDR3 in DNA: TGTGCCATCAGAGGATCAGGGAATCAGCCCCAGCATTTT.